These T cell receptor beta chains were read from a single sample in a study of T cell responses to AZD1222 COVID-19 vaccine. Method: immunoSEQ multiplex PCR; TCRdb's copy keeps in-frame clones and lacks some. The sample has roughly 140,000 clones; approximately 90% are singletons. Sequenced here: peripheral blood, sampled on day 0 of MenACWY control vaccination. These receptors were collected from an adult in good health. CDR3s include the opening cysteine and the closing phenylalanine or tryptophan. The order of the fields is D gene, J gene, V gene, clone size, CDR3 DNA, CDR3 protein. The D gene is left open where the match is weak. Clone size is given for some rows only: seen once, a few or many times, or a class if the clone is expanded.

D gene: .
J gene: TRBJ2-2
V gene: TRBV3-1/TRBV3-2
clone size: .
CDR3 DNA: TGTGCCAGCAGGTACTCGACGAACACCGGGGAGCTGTTTTTT
CDR3 protein: CASRYSTNTGELFF

D gene: .
J gene: TRBJ1-5
V gene: TRBV5-1
clone size: .
CDR3 DNA: TGCGCCAGCAGCCCAGGCAGGGGACGTTCAGAGAATCAGCCCCAGCATTTT
CDR3 protein: CASSPGRGRSENQPQHF

D gene: .
J gene: TRBJ2-3
V gene: TRBV9
clone size: .
CDR3 DNA: TGTGCCAGCAGCGTATTAGTGGGAGTCGACACAGATACGCAGTATTTT
CDR3 protein: CASSVLVGVDTDTQYF

D gene: TRBD1
J gene: TRBJ1-1
V gene: TRBV2
clone size: .
CDR3 DNA: TGTGCCAGCAGGCCTCAGGGGGCCAGTATGAACACTGAAGCTTTCTTT
CDR3 protein: CASRPQGASMNTEAFF

D gene: TRBD2
J gene: TRBJ2-3
V gene: TRBV5-1
clone size: .
CDR3 DNA: TGCGCCAGCAGCTGGGGGACTAGCGGGGTTTCAGATACGCAGTATTTT
CDR3 protein: CASSWGTSGVSDTQYF

D gene: TRBD2
J gene: TRBJ2-3
V gene: TRBV6-5
clone size: .
CDR3 DNA: TGTGCCAGCAGGTCAAGCGGGGGGACCACAGATACGCAGTATTTT
CDR3 protein: CASRSSGGTTDTQYF

D gene: .
J gene: TRBJ1-1
V gene: TRBV29-1
clone size: .
CDR3 DNA: TGCAGCGTGGGTGGCATGGCGGGGGCTTTCTTT
CDR3 protein: CSVGGMAGAFF

D gene: TRBD1
J gene: TRBJ1-1
V gene: TRBV2
clone size: .
CDR3 DNA: TGTGCCAGCAATTTCAAGACAGGGCTCACTGAAGCTTTCTTT
CDR3 protein: CASNFKTGLTEAFF

D gene: .
J gene: TRBJ1-4
V gene: TRBV28
clone size: few
CDR3 DNA: TGTGCCAGCAGTGCAGGGTTTGAGGGGGAAAAACTGTTTTTT
CDR3 protein: CASSAGFEGEKLFF

D gene: .
J gene: TRBJ1-2
V gene: TRBV11-2
clone size: .
CDR3 DNA: TGTGCCAGCACCACTACTGGCTATGGCTACACCTTC
CDR3 protein: CASTTTGYGYTF

D gene: .
J gene: TRBJ1-1
V gene: TRBV3-1/TRBV3-2
clone size: .
CDR3 DNA: TGTGCCAGCTGGGACTCCATGAACACTGAAGCTTTCTTT
CDR3 protein: CASWDSMNTEAFF

D gene: .
J gene: TRBJ1-5
V gene: TRBV29-1
clone size: .
CDR3 DNA: TGCAGCGTTGTATCGAACAATCAGCCCCAGCATTTT
CDR3 protein: CSVVSNNQPQHF

D gene: .
J gene: TRBJ1-1
V gene: TRBV5-5
clone size: .
CDR3 DNA: TGTGCCAGCAGCTTGGGACGGTCGAACACTGAAGCTTTCTTT
CDR3 protein: CASSLGRSNTEAFF

D gene: .
J gene: TRBJ1-5
V gene: TRBV5-1
clone size: .
CDR3 DNA: TGCGCCAGCAGCTTGGTTGGCAGGGATCAGCCCCAGCATTTT
CDR3 protein: CASSLVGRDQPQHF

D gene: .
J gene: TRBJ2-7
V gene: TRBV10-1
clone size: .
CDR3 DNA: TGCGCCAGCAGTGAGAGAGGGCTGCAGCCCTACGAGCAGTACTTC
CDR3 protein: CASSERGLQPYEQYF

D gene: TRBD1
J gene: TRBJ1-2
V gene: TRBV11-2
clone size: .
CDR3 DNA: TGTGCCAGCAGCCGACGGCTGGGACAGGCTGCGGACACCTTC
CDR3 protein: CASSRRLGQAADTF

D gene: .
J gene: TRBJ1-4
V gene: TRBV9
clone size: .
CDR3 DNA: TGTGCCAGCAGCGTAGGATGGGGGGCAGGGGATCAAAAACTGTTTTTT
CDR3 protein: CASSVGWGAGDQKLFF

D gene: .
J gene: TRBJ1-2
V gene: TRBV25-1
clone size: .
CDR3 DNA: TGTGCCAGCAGTGAACAGGGTGACTATGGCTACACCTTC
CDR3 protein: CASSEQGDYGYTF

D gene: TRBD1
J gene: TRBJ2-7
V gene: TRBV7-3
clone size: .
CDR3 DNA: TGTGCCAGCAGCCGAGGGACAGGGCTTTCCTACGAGCAGTACTTC
CDR3 protein: CASSRGTGLSYEQYF

D gene: .
J gene: TRBJ1-2
V gene: TRBV7-3
clone size: .
CDR3 DNA: TGTGCCAGCAGCCCCGATACAAACTATGGCTACACCTTC
CDR3 protein: CASSPDTNYGYTF

D gene: .
J gene: TRBJ1-1
V gene: TRBV6-5
clone size: .
CDR3 DNA: TGTGCCAGCAGCCACGGGAACACTGAAGCTTTCTTT
CDR3 protein: CASSHGNTEAFF

D gene: .
J gene: TRBJ2-7
V gene: TRBV20-1
clone size: .
CDR3 DNA: TGCAGTGCTACAGGGAACTACGAGCAGTACTTC
CDR3 protein: CSATGNYEQYF

D gene: TRBD1
J gene: TRBJ2-1
V gene: TRBV5-6
clone size: .
CDR3 DNA: TGTGCCAGCAGCCACCCACAGGGGGCGGAGGATGAGCAGTTCTTC
CDR3 protein: CASSHPQGAEDEQFF

D gene: .
J gene: TRBJ2-1
V gene: TRBV2
clone size: .
CDR3 DNA: TGTGCCAGCCCTACCGCCTCCGGATCCTACAATGAGCAGTTCTTC
CDR3 protein: CASPTASGSYNEQFF

D gene: TRBD2
J gene: TRBJ2-7
V gene: TRBV7-9
clone size: .
CDR3 DNA: TGTGCCAGCAGCCCACTAGCGGGAGGCTACGAGCAGTACTTC
CDR3 protein: CASSPLAGGYEQYF

D gene: TRBD1
J gene: TRBJ2-2
V gene: TRBV27
clone size: few
CDR3 DNA: TGTGCCAGCAGTTTAGAGGGGGCGCACAAAACCGGGGAGCTGTTTTTT
CDR3 protein: CASSLEGAHKTGELFF

D gene: TRBD1
J gene: TRBJ1-2
V gene: TRBV9
clone size: .
CDR3 DNA: TGTGCCAGCAGCGTACGGACAGGTTCTAACTATGGCTACACCTTC
CDR3 protein: CASSVRTGSNYGYTF

D gene: TRBD2
J gene: TRBJ2-3
V gene: TRBV27
clone size: once
CDR3 DNA: TGTGCCAGCAGTTTATCCCCCCCGGGACTAGCGGGAGGTACGCAGTATTTT
CDR3 protein: CASSLSPPGLAGGTQYF

D gene: .
J gene: TRBJ2-2
V gene: TRBV5-1
clone size: .
CDR3 DNA: TGCGCCAGCAGCTTGGAAGTCAGCGGCACCGGGGAGCTGTTTTTT
CDR3 protein: CASSLEVSGTGELFF

D gene: TRBD1
J gene: TRBJ2-2
V gene: TRBV5-4
clone size: few
CDR3 DNA: TGTGCCAGCAGCTTGGCCGGGACAGGGGGGGCCGGGGAGCTGTTTTTT
CDR3 protein: CASSLAGTGGAGELFF

D gene: .
J gene: TRBJ2-1
V gene: TRBV7-8
clone size: .
CDR3 DNA: TGTGCCAGCAACTTAGGCGGTAGTAGGGAGAATGAGCAGTTCTTC
CDR3 protein: CASNLGGSRENEQFF

D gene: .
J gene: TRBJ1-2
V gene: TRBV20-1
clone size: .
CDR3 DNA: TGCAGTGCTACTGACCATAACTATGGCTACACCTTC
CDR3 protein: CSATDHNYGYTF

D gene: .
J gene: TRBJ2-3
V gene: TRBV9
clone size: .
CDR3 DNA: TGTGCCAGCAGCGGGGCCTTACGTAACACAGATACGCAGTATTTT
CDR3 protein: CASSGALRNTDTQYF

D gene: .
J gene: TRBJ2-3
V gene: TRBV7-9
clone size: .
CDR3 DNA: TGTGCCAGCAGCTCACGCATTAGCGGCCCCACAGATACGCAGTATTTT
CDR3 protein: CASSSRISGPTDTQYF

D gene: TRBD1
J gene: TRBJ1-1
V gene: TRBV5-4
clone size: .
CDR3 DNA: TGTGCCAGCAGCTGGGGACAGTCGAACACTGAAGCTTTCTTT
CDR3 protein: CASSWGQSNTEAFF

D gene: .
J gene: TRBJ2-5
V gene: TRBV11-2
clone size: .
CDR3 DNA: TGTGCCAGCAGTGAAAAAGACCTATTCACAGAGACCCAGTACTTC
CDR3 protein: CASSEKDLFTETQYF

D gene: .
J gene: TRBJ1-5
V gene: TRBV19
clone size: once
CDR3 DNA: TGTGCCAGTAGTATTTTTCACGGTCAGCCCCAGCATTTT
CDR3 protein: CASSIFHGQPQHF

D gene: TRBD1
J gene: TRBJ1-1
V gene: TRBV5-5
clone size: once
CDR3 DNA: TGTGCCAGCAGCTCCCGGGACAGGGGGGACTCTGAAGCTTTCTTT
CDR3 protein: CASSSRDRGDSEAFF

D gene: .
J gene: TRBJ2-5
V gene: TRBV11-1
clone size: .
CDR3 DNA: TGTGCCAGCAGCCTTATTTCGACAGTCGACCAAGAGACCCAGTACTTC
CDR3 protein: CASSLISTVDQETQYF

D gene: .
J gene: TRBJ1-1
V gene: TRBV7-9
clone size: .
CDR3 DNA: TGTGCCAGCAGTTCAGGGTCGAGCGCTGAAGCTTTCTTT
CDR3 protein: CASSSGSSAEAFF

D gene: TRBD1
J gene: TRBJ2-1
V gene: TRBV5-4
clone size: .
CDR3 DNA: TGTGCCAGCGATTCCGACAGGGGGCGAAATGAGCAGTTCTTC
CDR3 protein: CASDSDRGRNEQFF

D gene: .
J gene: TRBJ1-6
V gene: TRBV4-1
clone size: .
CDR3 DNA: TGCGCCAGCAGGACATCGGGGGGACACTCACCCCTCCACTTT
CDR3 protein: CASRTSGGHSPLHF

D gene: TRBD2
J gene: TRBJ2-3
V gene: TRBV6-5
clone size: .
CDR3 DNA: TGTGCCAGCAGTTACTCCACTAGCGGGCGCACAGATACGCAGTATTTT
CDR3 protein: CASSYSTSGRTDTQYF

D gene: .
J gene: TRBJ1-6
V gene: TRBV5-4
clone size: .
CDR3 DNA: TGTGCCAGCAGGCTAGATAATTCACCCCTCCACTTT
CDR3 protein: CASRLDNSPLHF

D gene: TRBD1
J gene: TRBJ1-2
V gene: TRBV19
clone size: .
CDR3 DNA: TGTGCCAGTCACCCCGCCGGGACAGGGTATGGCTACACCTTC
CDR3 protein: CASHPAGTGYGYTF

D gene: .
J gene: TRBJ2-7
V gene: TRBV4-1
clone size: .
CDR3 DNA: TGCGCCAGCAGCCAAGGCCTAGAACAGGGATGGTTACAGTACTTC
CDR3 protein: CASSQGLEQGWLQYF